This entry lists 2 T cell receptor beta chains sequenced from one sample in a study of T-cell reconstitution after alpha-beta-depleted transplantation in children. A TCRbeta library incorporating unique molecular identifiers was prepared. TCRdb recomputed calls from the PCR reads with MiXCR, one row per CDR3 protein. The table has fewer than 120,000 distinct CDR3 sequences, around a tenth seen once; the top ten hold around 8.2%. Sequencing used PBMCs from the stem cell graft donor, obtained from the stem cell graft. Source of these receptors: a human donor who donated a stem cell graft to a child with acute lymphoblastic leukemia.

This clonotype has a count of ten or more. The chain has TRBV5-1 and TRBJ2-5; possible D gene TRBD2, 6 bases. Germline CDR1 is SGHRS and CDR2 is YFSETQ. This CDR3 is 15 amino acids long. Deletions cut 1 base from V and 4 bases from J, with 14 bases between. In nucleotides, the CDR3 is TGCGCCAGCAGCTTGAGGAGGGGAGAAAGAGAGACCCAGTACTTC. Its protein product is CASSLRRGERETQYF.

This clonotype was detected ten times or more. The J gene is TRBJ1-4, the V gene TRBV9; a weak D match, TRBD1 (6 bases). Germline V lookup: CDR1 SGDLS, CDR2 YYNGEE. Between the trimmed V and J ends, which lost 3 bases and 4 bases, there was a span of 10 bases. The CDR3 consists of 14 residues. The DNA of the CDR3 is TGTGCCAGCAGCGAGGACAGAAGTAATGAAAAACTGTTTTTT. Translation: CASSEDRSNEKLFF.